The clone carrying this TCR beta chain came up many times. Antigen specificity is unknown. RNA transcripts served as the template for amplifying TCR beta CDR3 regions. With the HTBI primer set, the TCR CDR3 went through a first round of RT-PCR. TCRdb analysed the multiplex PCR reads with MiXCR anew, one entry per CDR3 protein. The sample carries 200,000 to 250,000 distinct CDR3 sequences, roughly 15% recorded once. Germline V lookup: CDR1 MNHNS, CDR2 SASEGT. This CDR3 comprises 14 residues. V gave up 6 bases and J gave up 2 bases, with 14 bases separating them. This sample stems from a study of T cells in Graves' hyperthyroidism and ophthalmopathy. Study background: Blood was drawn when the patient was first diagnosed and still untreated.

Study-level points and caveats: Most thyroid clonotypes that were expanded above 0.001 also turned up in blood.

Diagnoses rested on clinical symptoms, serum thyroxine and TRAb, thyroid ultrasound and orbital computed tomography. The authors took PBMCs from over 8.5 ml fresh peripheral blood. The chain combines TRBV6-1 with TRBJ2-7, with a weak D call TRBD1 (6 bases). Sequences were obtained from blood. This clonotype was sampled from a woman aged 18-29 years with Graves' ophthalmopathy. As DNA, the CDR3 is TGTGCCAGCAGAAACAGGGACGGTACCTACGAGCAGTACTTC. This sequence encodes CASRNRDGTYEQYF.